This T cell receptor (beta chain) was captured in a study of OX40 agonist ivuxolimab in advanced cancers. About the research overall: Prior checkpoint blockade (anti-PD-1, anti-PD-L1 or anti-CTLA-4) was permitted; around 40% had it.

This table comes from immunoSEQ multiplex PCR, and its TCRdb copy is limited to in-frame clones, with some not included. There are some 80,000 clones in the sample; roughly 83% occur only once, and around 7.8% lies in the top ten. Of note for this clone: The antigen is undetermined. An end of the junction does not agree with germline; a read error may underlie this.

The CDR3 has 13 amino acids. CDR1 MNHEY and CDR2 SMNVEV come from the germline V gene (reference sequence). Whole-study findings and limits: Near-lowest levels of clonal expansion characterized partial responders at 0.1-3.0 mg/kg.

The TCR sequence derives from an adult with an advanced solid tumor such as melanoma, head and neck, liver or kidney cancer. Sequencing used CD4+ or CD8+ T cells sorted from blood, obtained in a trial of the OX40 agonist ivuxolimab. This chain uses TRBV27 with TRBJ2-5; the match to TRBD2 covers 9 bases. CDR3: CASSPTSGSTQYF. Written as DNA, the CDR3 is TGTGCCAGCAGTCCGACTAGCGGATCTACCCAATACTTC.